These 11 T cell receptor beta chains originate from one sample sequenced in a study of blood T cell repertoires in COVID-19. Produced via immunoSEQ multiplex PCR; TCRdb's table is partial and in-frame only. The sample has 150,000 to 200,000 clones; 75% to 90% are singletons. Sequences were obtained from peripheral blood. These TCRs come from a man between 65 and 85 years old with active or convalescent COVID-19.

CDR3 DNA sequence: TGCGCCAGCAGCTTGGCCTTTGGGCAGGGGGGCTACGAGCAGTACTTC. This codes for CASSLAFGQGGYEQYF. The rearrangement uses TRBV5-1 and TRBJ2-7; a weak D match, TRBD1 (7 bases). There are 16 residues in the CDR3. V was pared by 0 bases and J by 3 bases, with 16 bases between. Germline values: CDR1 SGHRS, CDR2 YFSETQ. The full variable domain, completed using reference TRBV5-1 and TRBJ2-7, is KAGVTQTPRYLIKTRGQQVTLSCSPISGHRSVSWYQQTPGQGLQFLFEYFSETQRNKGNFPGRFSGRQFSNSRSEMNVSTLELGDSALYLCASSLAFGQGGYEQYFGPGTRLTVT.

The rearrangement joins TRBV2 to TRBJ1-6; 9 bases agree with TRBD1. The CDR3 is made up of 15 amino acids. Germline CDR1 is SNHLY and CDR2 is FYNNEI. V gave up 8 bases and J gave up 10 bases; unmatched junction bases: 12. The chain's CDR3 is CASSEMGQGVSPLHF. In DNA, the CDR3 is TGTGCCAGCTCAGAGATGGGACAGGGAGTGTCACCCCTCCACTTT.

This chain connects TRBV20-1 to TRBJ2-1, with a weak D call TRBD2 (5 bases). The CDR3 is 14 residues long. The ends were cut back, 3 bases at V and 2 bases at J, with 11 bases in the middle. The germline gives CDR1 DFQATT, CDR2 SNEGSKA (reference sequence). The CDR3 reads CSASDYLAYNEQFF. The CDR3 DNA sequence: TGCAGTGCTAGTGACTACCTTGCCTACAATGAGCAGTTCTTC.

This clone was seen a few times. This rearrangement joins TRBV28 to TRBJ2-2; D perhaps matches TRBD1 (6 bases). From germline, CDR1 is MDHEN and CDR2 SYDVKM. The V end was cut by 9 bases, the J end by 8 bases, with 16 bases between. This CDR3 has 13 amino acids. The CDR3 region is CASRNQGSGELFF. CDR3 sequence (DNA): TGTGCCAGTAGAAACCAGGGGTCTGGGGAGCTGTTTTTT.

This chain links TRBV2 with TRBJ2-5, with a possible D match to TRBD1 (5 bases). The V gene lost 6 bases and the J gene lost 3 bases, with 8 bases spanning the gap. The CDR3 loop spans 12 amino acids. Germline CDR1 is SNHLY and CDR2 is FYNNEI. The CDR3 region is CASSWTKETQYF. The CDR3 DNA reads TGTGCCAGCAGCTGGACAAAAGAGACCCAGTACTTC.

The chain couples TRBV2 to TRBJ2-5; D not resolved. This CDR3 contains 11 residues. CDR1 is SNHLY, CDR2 FYNNEI, per germline. V was shortened by 6 bases and J by 3 bases, with 5 bases between the two germline ends. The CDR3 DNA reads as TGTGCCAGCAGATCAGAAGAGACCCAGTACTTC. It is translated as CASRSEETQYF.

The V and J genes are TRBV29-1 and TRBJ1-1, with 7 positions matching TRBD1. The CDR3 has 10 residues. The germline CDR1 and CDR2 sequences are SQVTM and ANQGSEA. The V and J ends lost 5 bases and 14 bases, in that order; junction bases with no gene match: 8. The DNA of the CDR3 is TGCAGCGTTAATACAGGGGTGGAGTTCTTT. Its translation: CSVNTGVEFF.

The chain links TRBV19 to TRBJ1-6, with TRBD1 matching 9 bases. Germline V gene lookup returns CDR1 LNHDA and CDR2 SQIVND (reference sequence). The CDR3 totals 16 residues. V lost 5 bases, J lost 6 bases, and 8 bases stayed unmatched. As DNA, the CDR3 is TGTGCCAGTAGTGTCGGGACAGGGATACCTAATTCACCCCTCCACTTT. This gives the protein CASSVGTGIPNSPLHF.

The gene calls are TRBV6-5 and TRBJ2-2, with 12 bases aligning to TRBD2. Germline values: CDR1 MNHEY, CDR2 SVGAGI. The CDR3 has 16 residues. With 3 bases clipped from V and 7 bases from J, the junction kept 6 bases outside the gene matches. The DNA of the CDR3 is TGTGCCAGCAGTTATTCGGCTAGCGGGAGGGGCGGGGAGCTGTTTTTT. It specifies CASSYSASGRGGELFF.

This rearrangement joins TRBV23-1 to TRBJ2-6; TRBD2 is a possible D gene (6 bases). TRBV23-1 is given ORF status, its function remaining uncertain. V dropped 3 bases and J dropped 0 bases, with 15 bases sitting between them. The CDR3 sequence is 18 residues long. As DNA, the CDR3 is TGCGCCAGCAGTCAGACGGGACTGCAAGACTCTGGGGCCAACGTCCTGACTTTC. It translates to CASSQTGLQDSGANVLTF.

The gene calls are TRBV6-2 or TRBV6-3 and TRBJ2-5; no reliable D call. The V end lost 0 bases, the J end lost 7 bases, and 9 bases lay between the germline ends. The CDR3 length is 13 residues. Germline V lookup: CDR1 MNHEY, CDR2 SVGEGT. The CDR3 DNA sequence: TGTGCCAGCAGTTACTCGAGTTTGGTGACCCAGTACTTC. Translating it yields CASSYSSLVTQYF.